The 25 T cell receptor beta chains reported below all come from one sample, sequenced in a study of blood T cell repertoires in COVID-19. The protocol was immunoSEQ multiplex PCR, while the TCRdb copy is restricted to in-frame clones and leaves out a portion. Of approximately 120,000 clones in the sample, around 74% are singletons; the top ten hold 5.5%. Material for sequencing was peripheral blood. Receptors were obtained from a man aged 55 to 69 with acute or convalescent COVID-19.

V gene TRBV9 combines with J gene TRBJ2-3; possible D gene TRBD2, 6 bases. Per germline, CDR1 SGDLS and CDR2 YYNGEE. V lost 0 bases to trimming and J lost 8 bases, with 16 bases between them. The length of the CDR3 is 15 residues. CDR3 amino acids: CASSVEALPEGTQYF. CDR3 in DNA: TGTGCCAGCAGCGTAGAGGCCCTTCCGGAGGGTACGCAGTATTTT.

The rearrangement uses TRBV11-2 and TRBJ1-4, with D tentatively TRBD1 (6 bases). The CDR3 spans 13 residues. Germline-derived CDR1 and CDR2 are SGHAT and FQNNGV. V shed 7 bases and J shed 2 bases, with 8 bases lying between them. CDR3 in DNA: TGTGCCAGCACCGGACAGACTAATGAAAAACTGTTTTTT. It specifies CASTGQTNEKLFF.

Concerning this clone: A much larger clone lies one base from this, so it may be a read error. The sample has other DNA sequences that encode this CDR3 too. The chain uses TRBV5-1 and TRBJ1-6; 9 bases map to TRBD1. The CDR3 totals 16 residues. Germline V gives CDR1 SGHRS, CDR2 YFSETQ. The CDR3 loop reads CASSSNTGTGNSPLHF. CDR3 nucleotides: TGTGCCAGCAGCTCGAATACCGGGACAGGGAATTCACCCCTCCACTTT.

This clone was picked up a small number of times. V gene TRBV9 combines with J gene TRBJ2-3, with 9 positions matching TRBD2. Germline V gene data show CDR1 as SGDLS and CDR2 as YYNGEE. This CDR3 has 14 residues. Unmatched junction bases numbered 0, after V lost 0 bases and J lost 4 bases. CDR3: CASSVVAGADTQYF. The CDR3 DNA follows: TGTGCCAGCAGCGTAGTAGCGGGAGCAGATACGCAGTATTTT.

This clone was detected once. The chain uses TRBV19 and TRBJ1-1, with a possible D match to TRBD1 (5 bases). This CDR3 region has 13 residues. V was trimmed by 6 bases and J by 0 bases, leaving 8 bases between them. Germline V CDR1 and CDR2: LNHDA, SQIVND (reference sequence). The CDR3 DNA reads TGTGCCAGTAGGCAACAGGTGAACACTGAAGCTTTCTTT. Amino acids: CASRQQVNTEAFF.

The chain recombines TRBV7-9 with TRBJ1-4; 8 bases map to TRBD1. Germline-derived CDR1 and CDR2 are SEHNR and FQNEAQ (reference sequence). J lost 4 bases, V lost 5 bases, and 6 bases had no gene match. The CDR3 length is 15 residues. CDR3 protein: CASSATDRDNEKLFF. In nucleotides, the CDR3 is TGTGCCAGCAGCGCAACGGACAGGGATAATGAAAAACTGTTTTTT.

This clone showed up just once. The chain uses TRBV1 and TRBJ1-1; the D call in the table, TRBD1, was not verified against the DNA. TRBV1 is classified as a pseudogene. CDR3 length: 15 amino acids. The CDR3 bases are TGCACCAGCAGCCAATCATGGACAGGGGTGCCTGAAGCTTTCTTT. Translation: CTSSQSWTGVPEAFF.

This chain joins TRBV15 and TRBJ1-2; D is unresolved. The V end was cut by 1 base, the J end by 8 bases, with 14 bases between. CDR3 length: 14 residues. Germline values: CDR1 LNHNV, CDR2 YYDKDF (reference sequence). For the CDR3, the DNA is TGTGCCACCAGCAGAGGAGGCGCGCCGGGAGGCTACACCTTC. This codes for CATSRGGAPGGYTF.

The chain has TRBV19 and TRBJ1-1; D remains ambiguous. This CDR3 region has 17 residues. Between the trimmed V and J ends, which lost 2 bases and 3 bases, there was a span of 19 bases. Germline CDR1 and CDR2: LNHDA and SQIVND (reference sequence). CDR3 DNA: TGTGCCAGTAGTATATACCCGAGGGATTCACCCCACACTGAAGCTTTCTTT. Residues: CASSIYPRDSPHTEAFF.

The rearrangement joins TRBV27 to TRBJ2-7; tentatively, D is TRBD2 (7 bases). This CDR3 comprises 15 residues. Germline V gene sequence: CDR1 MNHEY, CDR2 SMNVEV (reference sequence). The V gene lost 2 bases and the J gene lost 0 bases, with 11 bases spanning the gap. The CDR3 nucleotides read TGTGCCAGCAGTTTAAGGGGGGGCAGCTCCTACGAGCAGTACTTC. Residues: CASSLRGGSSYEQYF.

This clone was observed a few times. This chain links TRBV6-5 with TRBJ1-1, with D possibly being TRBD1 (6 bases). The CDR3 loop spans 12 amino acids. V lost 5 bases, J lost 6 bases, and 10 bases lay in between. CDR1 is MNHEY, CDR2 SVGAGI, per germline. This chain's CDR3 is CASSTGQPEAFF. The CDR3 nucleotides read TGTGCCAGCAGTACGGGACAACCTGAAGCTTTCTTT.

V is TRBV10-2 and J is TRBJ1-2; possible D gene TRBD1, 5 bases. CDR1 and CDR2 from the germline V gene are WSHSY and SAAADI. Trimming pared 9 bases from V and 3 bases from J, leaving 11 bases between. The CDR3 runs 12 residues. As DNA, the CDR3 is TGCGCCAGTAGAGACAGTTACTATGGCTACACCTTC. Translation gives CASRDSYYGYTF.

The CDR3 nucleotides are TGTGCCAGCAGCCAAGAATTGAACAAATACACTGAAGCTTTCTTT. This sequence encodes CASSQELNKYTEAFF. This chain links TRBV4-2 with TRBJ1-1; no reliable D call. Germline CDR1 and CDR2: LGHNA and YNFKEQ. This CDR3 has 15 amino acids. V was pared by 0 bases and J by 3 bases, with 11 bases between.

The genes are TRBV30 and TRBJ1-2; 12 nucleotides align to TRBD1. CDR1 is GTSNPN and CDR2 is SVGIG in the germline V gene (reference sequence). V shed 8 bases and J 8 bases; nucleotides not matched to a gene: 9. CDR3 size: 13 residues. DNA for the CDR3: TGTGCCGGGGGACAGGGGGCGCGCAGCGGCTACACCTTC. As protein: CAGGQGARSGYTF.

This CDR3 reads CSVYGTGGSEAFF. For the CDR3, the DNA is TGCAGCGTTTACGGGACAGGGGGCAGTGAAGCTTTCTTT. The V call is TRBV29-1, the J call TRBJ1-1, with 12 bases lining up with TRBD1. Per germline, CDR1 SQVTM and CDR2 ANQGSEA. V was clipped by 5 bases and J by 7 bases; unmatched bases: 5. This CDR3 has 13 residues.

The rearrangement uses TRBV11-3 and TRBJ2-1; no reliable D call. The CDR3 is 15 residues long. CDR1 SGHNT and CDR2 YENEEA come from the germline V gene. V gave up 0 bases and J gave up 4 bases, with 10 bases separating them. The CDR3 sequence is CASSLDRSPYNEQFF. The CDR3 DNA follows: TGTGCCAGCAGCTTAGATAGATCGCCTTACAATGAGCAGTTCTTC.

J is TRBJ2-5 and V is TRBV7-2; TRBD2 is a possible D gene (6 bases). The CDR3 covers 13 residues. The V end was cut by 5 bases, the J end by 3 bases, with 10 bases between. In germline, CDR1 is SGHTA, CDR2 FQGNSA. The CDR3 protein is CASSPRREETQYF. The CDR3 bases are TGTGCCAGCAGCCCCAGGAGGGAAGAGACCCAGTACTTC.

The chain joins TRBV30 to TRBJ1-1, with D hard to call. The germline gives CDR1 GTSNPN, CDR2 SVGIG (reference sequence). V gave up 0 bases and J gave up 0 bases, with 11 bases separating them. The CDR3 has 15 residues. CDR3 amino acids: CAWSVQGLLNTEAFF. The CDR3 DNA is TGTGCCTGGAGTGTACAAGGACTTTTGAACACTGAAGCTTTCTTT.

The V call is TRBV5-8, the J call TRBJ1-5; no reliable D call. The CDR3 totals 15 residues. The germline V gene encodes CDR1 SGHTS and CDR2 YDEGEE. V was pared by 0 bases and J by 2 bases, with 9 bases between. The CDR3 loop is CASSLAGRGNQPQHF. The CDR3 DNA sequence: TGTGCCAGCAGCTTGGCCGGGAGGGGCAATCAGCCCCAGCATTTT.

The chain recombines TRBV10-3 with TRBJ1-1; D call uncertain. Trimming pared 3 bases from V and 2 bases from J, leaving 7 bases between. CDR1 and CDR2 (germline): ENHRY, SYGVKD. The CDR3 is 13 residues long. The CDR3 here is CAISDDRNTEAFF. The CDR3 bases are TGTGCCATCAGTGACGATAGAAACACTGAAGCTTTCTTT.

The rearrangement joins TRBV6-1 to TRBJ2-3; D is perhaps TRBD2 (7 bases). Germline assignment: CDR1 MNHNS and CDR2 SASEGT. There are 15 residues in the CDR3. With 2 bases removed from V and 5 bases from J, the gap between germline ends came to 14 bases. The CDR3 nucleotides are TGTGCCAGCAGTGAAATAAAGGGGGGGAGAGATACGCAGTATTTT. Translation gives CASSEIKGGRDTQYF.

This chain joins TRBV3-1 (or the pseudogene TRBV3-2) and TRBJ1-2; D may be TRBD1 (5 bases). V was pared by 4 bases and J by 8 bases, with 17 bases between. CDR3 size: 14 residues. CDR1 is LGHDT, CDR2 YNNKEL, per germline (reference sequence). The CDR3 loop reads CASSPRGEGKGYTF. DNA for the CDR3: TGTGCCAGCAGCCCACGAGGGGAGGGAAAAGGCTACACCTTC.

As DNA, the CDR3 is TGCGCCAGCAGTGCTGCGGGGGACGCTGCTACGCAGTATTTT. It codes for CASSAAGDAATQYF. This sequence joins TRBV10-1 and TRBJ2-3; 7 bases match TRBD2. Germline V lookup: CDR1 WNHNN, CDR2 SYGVQD (reference sequence). Trimming at V came to 4 bases and at J to 8 bases, leaving 9 bases not matched to a gene. The CDR3 runs 14 residues.

The chain carries TRBV19 and TRBJ2-3; 10 bases align to TRBD2. Germline values: CDR1 LNHDA, CDR2 SQIVND (reference sequence). This CDR3 contains 15 residues. V shed 6 bases and J 2 bases; nucleotides not matched to a gene: 5. This CDR3 is CASRTSGTYTDTQYF. DNA for the CDR3: TGTGCCAGTAGAACTAGCGGGACGTACACAGATACGCAGTATTTT. Looking up the rest from reference TRBV19 and TRBJ2-3 gives the full variable domain: DGGITQSPKYLFRKEGQNVTLSCEQNLNHDAMYWYRQDPGQGLRLIYYSQIVNDFQKGDIAEGYSVSREKKESFPLTVTSAQKNPTAFYLCASRTSGTYTDTQYFGPGTRLTVL.

The chain links TRBV27 to TRBJ1-5; TRBD1 might be the D (5 bases). The CDR3 has 15 amino acids. CDR1 is MNHEY, CDR2 SMNVEV, per germline (reference sequence). Between the trimmed V and J ends, which lost 4 bases and 4 bases, there was a span of 14 bases. CDR3 nucleotides: TGTGCCAGCAGTTGGGGGGGGAATTTTAATCAGCCCCAGCATTTT. Translated, it gives CASSWGGNFNQPQHF.